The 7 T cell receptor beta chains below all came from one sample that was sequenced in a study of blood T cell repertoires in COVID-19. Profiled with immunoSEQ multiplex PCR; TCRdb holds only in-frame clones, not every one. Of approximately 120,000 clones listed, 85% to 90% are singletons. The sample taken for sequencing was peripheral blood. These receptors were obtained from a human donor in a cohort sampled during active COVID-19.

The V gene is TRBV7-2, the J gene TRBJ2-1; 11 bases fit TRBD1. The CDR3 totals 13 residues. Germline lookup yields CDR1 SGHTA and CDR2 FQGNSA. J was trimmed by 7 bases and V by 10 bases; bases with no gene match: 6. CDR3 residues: CATGDRGGNEQFF. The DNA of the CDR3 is TGTGCCACCGGGGACAGGGGGGGGAATGAGCAGTTCTTC.

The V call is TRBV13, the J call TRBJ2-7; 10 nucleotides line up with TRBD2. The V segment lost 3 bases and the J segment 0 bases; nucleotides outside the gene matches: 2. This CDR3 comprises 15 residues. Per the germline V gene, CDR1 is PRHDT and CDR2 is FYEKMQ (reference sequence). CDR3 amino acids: CASSFLAGGSYEQYF. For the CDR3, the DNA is TGTGCCAGCAGCTTTTTAGCGGGGGGCTCCTACGAGCAGTACTTC.

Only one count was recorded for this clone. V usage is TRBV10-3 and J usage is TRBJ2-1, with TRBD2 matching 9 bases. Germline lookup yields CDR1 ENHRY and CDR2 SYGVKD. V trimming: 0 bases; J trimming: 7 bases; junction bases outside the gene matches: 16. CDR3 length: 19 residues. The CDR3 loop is CAISESLRRGGFRVNEQFF. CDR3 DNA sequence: TGTGCCATCAGTGAGTCGTTAAGGCGGGGGGGTTTTCGGGTGAATGAGCAGTTCTTC.

The CDR3 region is CASSQGGSTVSGNTIYF. CDR3 bases: TGCGCCAGCAGCCAAGGAGGTAGCACTGTCTCTGGAAACACCATATATTTT. V gene TRBV4-3 combines with J gene TRBJ1-3, with D unresolved. Trimming shortened V by 1 base and J by 0 bases, and 13 bases separated the two germline ends. The V gene's germline CDR1 is LGHNA and CDR2 YSLEER. There are 17 residues in the CDR3.

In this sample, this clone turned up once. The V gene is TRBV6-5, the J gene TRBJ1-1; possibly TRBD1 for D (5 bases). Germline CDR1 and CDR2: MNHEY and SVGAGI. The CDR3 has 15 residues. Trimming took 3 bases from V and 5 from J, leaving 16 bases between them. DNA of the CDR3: TGTGCCAGCAGTTATGGGGGAGGGAGGGCGACTGAAGCTTTCTTT. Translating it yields CASSYGGGRATEAFF.

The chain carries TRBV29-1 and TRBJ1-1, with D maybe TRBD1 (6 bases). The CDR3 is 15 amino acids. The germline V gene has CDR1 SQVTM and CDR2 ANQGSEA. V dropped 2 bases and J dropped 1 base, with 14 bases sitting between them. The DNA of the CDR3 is TGCAGCGTTGAACAAACGGGGACACCGAACACTGAAGCTTTCTTT. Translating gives CSVEQTGTPNTEAFF.

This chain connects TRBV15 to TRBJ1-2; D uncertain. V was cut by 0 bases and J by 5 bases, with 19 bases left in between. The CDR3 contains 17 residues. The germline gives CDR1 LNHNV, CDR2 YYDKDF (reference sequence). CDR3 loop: CATSRDKGSAALYGYTF. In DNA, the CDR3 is TGTGCCACCAGCAGAGATAAAGGGTCAGCGGCCCTTTATGGCTACACCTTC.